This T cell receptor beta chain was captured by sequencing in a study of blood T cell repertoires in COVID-19. Sequencing was performed with immunoSEQ multiplex PCR; in TCRdb, only in-frame clones are kept and a portion is missing. The data show under 60,000 clones, 60% to 80% seen once. The length of the CDR3 is 15 residues. Specimen: peripheral blood. The clonotype comes from a human donor with active or convalescent COVID-19. The donor label of this sample is uncertain. The rearrangement uses TRBV21-1 and TRBJ2-7; no check of the table's D call, TRBD2, against the DNA was made. TRBV21-1 is termed a pseudogene. CDR3 sequence (DNA): TGTGCCAGCGGGAGGGAACGGACAGTCTACTACGAGCAGTACTTC. It is translated as CASGRERTVYYEQYF.